A selection of T cell receptor beta chains follows, all from one sample in a study of shared clonotypes between healthy human individuals. Profiled with immunoSEQ multiplex PCR; TCRdb holds only in-frame clones, not every one. The sample consists of 950,000 to 1,200,000 clones, 77% of them appearing once. The sample comprised memory CD4+ T cells from PBMCs. Receptor source: a young man in good health. Some clones in this sample may be carry-over from other donors' samples. CDR3s include the opening cysteine and the closing phenylalanine or tryptophan. Fields, in order: clone size, V gene, J gene, D gene, CDR3 protein, CDR3 DNA. A D gene is named only where the DNA matches it firmly. The size of a clone is reported for some rows only, either as once, few or many, or as a class for expanded clones.

NA	TRBV4-1	TRBJ2-3	TRBD2	CASSQDSGASGSTDTQYF	TGCGCCAGCAGCCAAGATTCCGGGGCTAGCGGTAGCACAGATACGCAGTATTTT
NA	TRBV28	TRBJ2-7	TRBD2	CASRQGTSLYEQYF	TGTGCCAGCAGACAAGGGACTAGTTTATACGAGCAGTACTTC
NA	TRBV6-6	TRBJ1-1	NA	CASSQGKALLAFF	TGTGCCAGCAGTCAGGGGAAGGCCCTGCTGGCTTTCTTT
NA	TRBV11-2	TRBJ2-7	NA	CASPGHRLYEQYF	TGTGCCAGCCCGGGGCACAGGCTCTACGAGCAGTACTTC
NA	TRBV11-3	TRBJ1-1	NA	CASSSGPNTEAFF	TGTGCCAGCAGCTCGGGCCCGAACACTGAAGCTTTCTTT
NA	TRBV10-3	TRBJ2-1	TRBD2	CAISEFAGTSGYNEQFF	TGTGCCATCAGTGAATTCGCCGGGACTAGCGGTTACAATGAGCAGTTCTTC
few	TRBV9	TRBJ2-5	NA	CASSVGLARRVEETQYF	TGTGCCAGCAGCGTTGGGCTAGCGAGGCGGGTAGAAGAGACCCAGTACTTC
NA	TRBV4-2	TRBJ1-1	NA	CASSRFQGNTEAFF	TGTGCCAGCAGCCGGTTCCAGGGAAACACTGAAGCTTTCTTT
NA	TRBV28	TRBJ2-3	NA	CASSLWGGGGSTDTQYF	TGTGCCAGCAGTTTATGGGGGGGCGGAGGAAGCACAGATACGCAGTATTTT
few	TRBV7-2	TRBJ1-5	TRBD1	CASSKTGEGGPQHF	TGTGCCAGCAGTAAGACAGGGGAAGGGGGGCCCCAGCATTTT
NA	TRBV13	TRBJ1-1	TRBD1	CASSLVNRGIPEAFF	TGTGCCAGCAGCTTAGTTAACAGGGGGATTCCTGAAGCTTTCTTT
NA	TRBV5-6	TRBJ2-7	TRBD1	CASSRTGGFFYEQYF	TGTGCCAGCAGCAGGACAGGGGGGTTTTTCTACGAGCAGTACTTC
NA	TRBV6-5	TRBJ2-5	NA	CASSYSPGRGRETQYF	TGTGCCAGCAGTTACTCTCCCGGGCGGGGTCGGGAGACCCAGTACTTC
NA	TRBV21-1	TRBJ2-7	NA	CASSRDRSSYEQYF	TGTGCCAGCAGCAGAGACAGGAGCTCCTACGAGCAGTACTTC
NA	TRBV11-3	TRBJ1-3	TRBD1	CASSSPISQGDGNTIYF	TGTGCCAGCAGCTCCCCAATCTCACAGGGGGATGGAAACACCATATATTTT
NA	TRBV5-4	TRBJ2-7	NA	CASSLAGTVPYEQYF	TGTGCCAGCAGCTTGGCCGGGACGGTCCCCTACGAGCAGTACTTC
NA	TRBV28	TRBJ1-5	NA	CASTLPGGSQPQHF	TGTGCCAGCACTCTCCCGGGGGGATCTCAGCCCCAGCATTTT
NA	TRBV18	TRBJ2-4	TRBD1	CASSPTGTGGSIQYF	TGTGCCAGCTCACCAACGGGAACAGGGGGCAGCATTCAGTACTTC
NA	TRBV4-3	TRBJ1-2	NA	CASSQRKDYGYTF	TGCGCCAGCAGCCAGCGAAAAGACTATGGCTACACCTTC
NA	TRBV7-6	TRBJ1-2	NA	CASSLDTQGNYGYTF	TGTGCCAGCAGCTTGGACACACAGGGTAACTATGGCTACACCTTC
NA	TRBV11-2	TRBJ2-5	TRBD2	CASSLELAGLQETQYF	TGTGCCAGCAGCTTAGAACTAGCGGGCCTTCAAGAGACCCAGTACTTC
NA	TRBV18	TRBJ2-7	NA	CASSPPTREYEQYF	TGTGCCAGCTCACCACCGACGAGGGAGTACGAGCAGTACTTC
NA	TRBV2	TRBJ2-3	NA	CASRGTDLHTDTQYF	TGTGCCAGCAGGGGGACGGATCTCCACACAGATACGCAGTATTTT
once	TRBV4-1	TRBJ2-1	TRBD2	CASRTLAGGSEQFF	TGCGCCAGCAGAACTCTAGCGGGAGGTAGTGAGCAGTTCTTC
NA	TRBV28	TRBJ1-5	NA	CASSLRQRNQPQHF	TGTGCCAGCAGTTTACGACAACGCAATCAGCCCCAGCATTTT
NA	TRBV7-2	TRBJ1-2	TRBD1	CASSSPGTGLEGYTF	TGTGCCAGCAGCTCCCCCGGGACAGGGCTGGAGGGCTACACCTTC
NA	TRBV4-3	TRBJ2-1	NA	CASSQERENEQFF	TGCGCCAGCAGCCAAGAGCGAGAGAATGAGCAGTTCTTC
NA	TRBV19	TRBJ2-5	NA	CASSINRQETQYF	TGTGCCAGTAGTATTAACAGGCAAGAGACCCAGTACTTC
once	TRBV5-6	TRBJ1-2	NA	CASSPDSIGYGYTF	TGTGCCAGCAGCCCGGACAGCATAGGGTATGGCTACACCTTC
NA	TRBV5-1	TRBJ2-5	TRBD2	CASSLYAGARETQYF	TGCGCCAGCAGCTTGTATGCGGGAGCGAGAGAGACCCAGTACTTC
NA	TRBV18	TRBJ2-2	NA	CASSPTGFTGELFF	TGTGCCAGCTCACCAACAGGGTTCACCGGGGAGCTGTTTTTT
NA	TRBV11-2	TRBJ2-5	TRBD2	CASSLGLAGGTDQETQYF	TGTGCCAGCAGCTTGGGACTAGCGGGAGGTACCGACCAAGAGACCCAGTACTTC
NA	TRBV27	TRBJ2-7	TRBD2	CASSSLAAPYEQYF	TGTGCCAGCAGTTCCCTAGCGGCCCCCTACGAGCAGTACTTC
NA	TRBV29-1	TRBJ2-5	NA	CSVQGPTVETQYF	TGCAGCGTTCAAGGCCCAACGGTAGAGACCCAGTACTTC
NA	TRBV25-1	TRBJ2-1	NA	CASSESVSGAGYNEQFF	TGTGCCAGCAGTGAATCGGTGAGCGGAGCCGGCTACAATGAGCAGTTCTTC
few	TRBV16	TRBJ1-5	NA	CASSQTLNQPQHF	TGTGCCAGCAGCCAAACTCTCAATCAGCCCCAGCATTTT
NA	TRBV27	TRBJ2-3	NA	CASRRYGSTDTQYF	TGTGCCAGCAGGCGTTACGGGAGCACAGATACGCAGTATTTT
NA	TRBV30	TRBJ1-4	NA	CAWSQTSPNEKLFF	TGTGCCTGGAGTCAAACCTCTCCTAATGAAAAACTGTTTTTT
NA	TRBV27	TRBJ1-1	NA	CASSLFGKAEAFF	TGTGCCAGCAGTTTATTTGGAAAGGCAGAAGCTTTCTTT
NA	TRBV28	TRBJ2-1	TRBD2	CASSSNTGLARANEQFF	TGTGCCAGCAGTTCAAATACAGGACTAGCCCGGGCCAATGAGCAGTTCTTC